This T cell receptor (beta chain) was captured by sequencing in a study of beta chain features in type 1 diabetes. Study-level points and caveats: Using cDNA template may skew counts toward highly expressing activated cells. The naive, central memory and Treg TCRB repertoires showed an apparent similarity that was greater among patients than among healthy donors.

Every bit of the isolated RNA underwent reverse transcription, so sequencing read expressed TCRB transcripts. Clones were read by immunoSEQ multiplex PCR, and TCRdb kept only the in-frame ones, dropping some. The data show roughly 400,000 clones, around 14% seen once. Stem cell-like memory, regulatory, central memory and naive CD4+ cells were sorted via CD45RO/CCR7/CD25/CD127/CD95/CD27. V was shortened by 3 bases and J by 3 bases, with 12 bases between the two germline ends. CDR3 size: 15 residues. Germline CDR1 reads MGHDK; CDR2 reads SYGVNS. Of note for this clone: What it binds is not known.

The sequencing input was naive CD4+ T cells from blood. V and J are TRBV25-1 and TRBJ2-1, with D possibly being TRBD1 (5 bases). The receptor was isolated from a man aged 25-45 years in good health. CDR3 DNA sequence: TGTGCCAGCAGTGAGACACAGGATTTCTACAATGAGCAGTTCTTC. The encoded protein is CASSETQDFYNEQFF.